One sample yielded the 27 T cell receptor beta chains listed below, sequenced in a study of cytomegalovirus exposure and HLA in healthy donors. This table comes from immunoSEQ multiplex PCR, and its TCRdb copy is limited to in-frame clones, with some not included. The sample has some 220,000 clones; about 90% are singletons. Sequencing used PBMCs. These receptors were obtained from a woman younger than 35 in good health and CMV-seronegative.

This clone was seen more than once but under ten times. The gene calls are TRBV4-2 and TRBJ2-7, with 10 nucleotides matching TRBD2. This CDR3 comprises 15 residues. The trim removed 4 bases at V and 5 bases at J, leaving 8 bases unmatched. Germline lookup yields CDR1 LGHNA and CDR2 YNFKEQ. CDR3 protein: CASSLLLAGFNEQYF. The CDR3 DNA reads as TGTGCCAGCAGCCTACTACTAGCGGGATTCAACGAGCAGTACTTC.

The chain employs TRBV4-2 and TRBJ2-1; a weak D match, TRBD2 (6 bases). The CDR3 consists of 16 residues. The V end lost 0 bases, the J end lost 3 bases, and 12 bases lay between the germline ends. Germline-derived CDR1 and CDR2 are LGHNA and YNFKEQ. The CDR3 loop is CASSQETGLIYNEQFF. In nucleotides, the CDR3 is TGTGCCAGCAGCCAAGAAACGGGACTGATCTACAATGAGCAGTTCTTC.

A single count supports this clone. This chain uses TRBV5-1 with TRBJ2-7; 10 bases are shared with TRBD2. The CDR3 is made up of 14 amino acids. Germline V lookup: CDR1 SGHRS, CDR2 YFSETQ. The V gene end was trimmed by 2 bases and the J gene end by 7 bases; junction bases not matched to a gene: 6. CDR3 residues: CASSFPSGSGEQYF. In DNA form, the CDR3 reads TGCGCCAGCAGCTTCCCTAGCGGGAGTGGAGAGCAGTACTTC. Together with reference TRBV5-1 and TRBJ2-7, the CDR3 gives the full variable domain: KAGVTQTPRYLIKTRGQQVTLSCSPISGHRSVSWYQQTPGQGLQFLFEYFSETQRNKGNFPGRFSGRQFSNSRSEMNVSTLELGDSALYLCASSFPSGSGEQYFGPGTRLTVT.

This chain links TRBV18 with TRBJ2-3; D is ambiguous. This CDR3 region has 14 residues. V lost 1 base and J 2 bases, leaving 7 bases between the germline ends. The germline CDR1 and CDR2 sequences are KGHSH and LQKENI. In DNA form, the CDR3 reads TGTGCCAGCTCACCACTCATCTACACAGATACGCAGTATTTT. Protein: CASSPLIYTDTQYF.

V gene TRBV28 combines with J gene TRBJ1-2, with D hard to call. The CDR3 has 12 residues. From germline, CDR1 is MDHEN and CDR2 SYDVKM. The V gene lost 1 base and the J gene lost 10 bases, with 10 bases spanning the gap. The CDR3 protein is CASSLFGEYYTF. CDR3 nucleotide sequence: TGTGCCAGCAGTTTATTCGGGGAATACTACACCTTC.

This CDR3 reads CASSPGVMHYEQYF. CDR3 DNA: TGCGCCAGCAGCCCGGGGGTCATGCACTACGAGCAGTACTTC. V gene TRBV5-1 combines with J gene TRBJ2-7; weak D call: TRBD2 (6 bases). This CDR3 comprises 14 residues. The V gene lost 4 bases and the J gene lost 3 bases, with 14 bases spanning the gap. The germline V gene has CDR1 SGHRS and CDR2 YFSETQ.

The V call is TRBV27, the J call TRBJ2-2; TRBD1 matches 8 bases. CDR3 size: 14 residues. With 11 bases clipped from V and 1 base from J, the junction kept 6 bases outside the gene matches. Germline assignment: CDR1 MNHEY and CDR2 SMNVEV (reference sequence). The CDR3 bases are TGTGCCGGTGGACAGGGCCTGAACACCGGGGAGCTGTTTTTT. Translating it yields CAGGQGLNTGELFF.

The chain carries TRBV12-5 and TRBJ2-2; D perhaps matches TRBD1 (5 bases). Germline V CDR1 and CDR2: LGHNT, FRNRAP. The V end lost 5 bases, the J end lost 1 base, and 8 bases lay between the germline ends. This CDR3 is built from 14 residues. CDR3 in DNA: TGTGCTAGTGGTCCCGGACAGAACACCGGGGAGCTGTTTTTT. Protein product: CASGPGQNTGELFF.

This clone is a singleton in its sample. The chain has TRBV27 and TRBJ1-1, with D unclear. CDR3 length equals 12 residues. Germline V gives CDR1 MNHEY, CDR2 SMNVEV (reference sequence). V gave up 9 bases and J gave up 5 bases, with 13 bases separating them. For the CDR3, the DNA is TGTGCCAGTTGGCGCGGTGGGACTGAAGCTTTCTTT. Protein: CASWRGGTEAFF.

The chain combines TRBV5-1 with TRBJ1-4; a weak D match, TRBD1 (6 bases). The ends were cut back, 0 bases at V and 1 base at J, with 10 bases in the middle. This CDR3 has 16 residues. The germline CDR1 and CDR2 sequences are SGHRS and YFSETQ. This CDR3 reads CASSLEGDGTNEKLFF. CDR3 in DNA: TGCGCCAGCAGCTTGGAGGGGGACGGAACTAATGAAAAACTGTTTTTT.

The chain employs TRBV19 and TRBJ1-1, with D possibly matching TRBD1 (6 bases). The CDR3 is made up of 13 amino acids. Germline loops: CDR1 LNHDA, CDR2 SQIVND (reference sequence). The germline V and J ends were trimmed by 7 bases and 4 bases, with 13 bases remaining between them. CDR3 amino acids: CASIKTGLTEAFF. CDR3 DNA sequence: TGTGCCAGTATCAAAACAGGGCTCACTGAAGCTTTCTTT. Filled out from reference TRBV19 and TRBJ1-1, the complete variable domain reads DGGITQSPKYLFRKEGQNVTLSCEQNLNHDAMYWYRQDPGQGLRLIYYSQIVNDFQKGDIAEGYSVSREKKESFPLTVTSAQKNPTAFYLCASIKTGLTEAFFGQGTRLTVV.

This clone was detected a few times. The rearrangement joins TRBV6-5 to TRBJ1-4, with D maybe TRBD1 (6 bases). The CDR3 has 15 residues. Trimming took off 4 bases at V and 8 bases at J, with 17 bases between the two ends. From germline, CDR1 is MNHEY and CDR2 SVGAGI. CDR3 sequence reads: CASSLTGTIKEKLFF. The CDR3 DNA follows: TGTGCCAGCAGTTTGACCGGGACAATCAAAGAAAAACTGTTTTTT.

The V gene is TRBV2, the J gene TRBJ2-7; 7 nucleotides align to TRBD1. The length of the CDR3 is 16 residues. Germline V gene data show CDR1 as SNHLY and CDR2 as FYNNEI. The J segment lost 2 bases and the V segment lost 7 bases, leaving 14 bases of the junction unmatched. CDR3 DNA: TGTGCCAGCATCCGAGTTCCGGGACAGAGTACCTACGAGCAGTACTTC. It is translated as CASIRVPGQSTYEQYF.

V and J are TRBV11-3 and TRBJ2-7; D possibly corresponds to TRBD1 (6 bases). Germline CDR1 and CDR2: SGHNT and YENEEA. The CDR3 spans 14 residues. V dropped 2 bases and J dropped 6 bases, with 14 bases sitting between them. The CDR3 sequence is CASSLSAGALEQYF. The CDR3 DNA is TGTGCCAGCAGCTTATCGGCAGGGGCCCTCGAGCAGTACTTC.

V and J are TRBV27 and TRBJ2-7; 9 bases match TRBD2. The CDR3 runs 14 residues. Trimming cost V 4 bases and J 8 bases; bases outside gene matches: 9. From germline, CDR1 is MNHEY and CDR2 SMNVEV (reference sequence). CDR3 in amino acids: CASSSRREGLKQYF. The CDR3 DNA follows: TGTGCCAGCAGTTCAAGGCGGGAGGGCCTCAAGCAGTACTTC.

V and J are TRBV5-1 and TRBJ2-2, with 10 bases identical to TRBD2. Germline trimming cut 4 bases from V and 4 bases from J; bases unmatched to any gene: 4. The CDR3 totals 15 residues. Germline CDR1 reads SGHRS; CDR2 reads YFSETQ. This CDR3 reads CASSGGLALTGELFF. The CDR3 nucleotides read TGCGCCAGCAGCGGGGGACTAGCGCTCACCGGGGAGCTGTTTTTT. Using reference TRBV5-1 and TRBJ2-2 for the parts outside the CDR3, the full variable domain is KAGVTQTPRYLIKTRGQQVTLSCSPISGHRSVSWYQQTPGQGLQFLFEYFSETQRNKGNFPGRFSGRQFSNSRSEMNVSTLELGDSALYLCASSGGLALTGELFFGEGSRLTVL.

V and J are TRBV27 and TRBJ2-7, with 9 bases identical to TRBD2. Trimming took 5 bases from V and 3 from J; bases not matched to a gene: 5. Per germline, CDR1 MNHEY and CDR2 SMNVEV (reference sequence). This CDR3 has 14 amino acids. DNA for the CDR3: TGTGCCAGCAGTCCCCTGACTAGCGGCTACGAGCAGTACTTC. Translated: CASSPLTSGYEQYF.

The chain recombines TRBV7-9 with TRBJ2-2, with TRBD1 as a possible D gene (5 bases). Germline-derived CDR1 and CDR2 are SEHNR and FQNEAQ (reference sequence). V lost 6 bases and J lost 1, with 9 bases in between. The CDR3 is 14 amino acids. This chain's CDR3 is CASRRTLNTGELFF. The CDR3 DNA follows: TGTGCCAGCAGAAGGACACTGAACACCGGGGAGCTGTTTTTT. Using reference TRBV7-9 and TRBJ2-2 for the parts outside the CDR3, the full variable domain is DTGVSQNPRHKITKRGQNVTFRCDPISEHNRLYWYRQTLGQGPEFLTYFQNEAQLEKSRLLSDRFSAERPKGSFSTLEIQRTEQGDSAMYLCASRRTLNTGELFFGEGSRLTVL.

The chain carries TRBV29-1 and TRBJ2-2, with 9 positions matching TRBD1. From germline, CDR1 is SQVTM and CDR2 ANQGSEA. There are 13 residues in the CDR3. The trim removed 7 bases at V and 3 bases at J, leaving 3 bases unmatched. In DNA, the CDR3 is TGCAGCGCATGGGACAGGGACACCGGGGAGCTGTTTTTT. It encodes CSAWDRDTGELFF.

The count of this clone is one. The chain employs TRBV19 and TRBJ2-3, with TRBD1 identical over 8 bases. V trimming: 4 bases; J trimming: 4 bases; junction bases outside the gene matches: 4. The CDR3 has 14 amino acids. CDR1 LNHDA and CDR2 SQIVND come from the germline V gene (reference sequence). The CDR3 loop reads CASSKDRGADTQYF. CDR3 in DNA: TGTGCCAGTAGTAAAGACAGGGGAGCAGATACGCAGTATTTT.

This clone has just one count. The chain combines TRBV4-1 with TRBJ2-1; 10 bases map to TRBD2. Looked up from germline, CDR1 is MGHRA and CDR2 is YSYEKL. CDR3 size: 16 residues. Losses at the gene ends were 3 bases for V and 8 bases for J; bases not matched to a gene: 10. CDR3 loop: CASSHPPAGGQDEQFF. CDR3 in DNA: TGCGCCAGCAGCCATCCCCCAGCGGGAGGGCAGGATGAGCAGTTCTTC.

The rearrangement links TRBV6-1 to TRBJ1-5; D perhaps matches TRBD1 (6 bases). V dropped 5 bases and J dropped 1 base, with 12 bases sitting between them. The CDR3 extends over 15 amino acids. Germline assignment: CDR1 MNHNS and CDR2 SASEGT. The CDR3 DNA reads as TGTGCCAGCAGTTCGACAGGTTTGAGCAATCAGCCCCAGCATTTT. Encoded protein: CASSSTGLSNQPQHF.

The chain couples TRBV5-8 to TRBJ2-7; TRBD1 aligns across 9 bases. Losses at the gene ends were 6 bases for V and 2 bases for J; bases not matched to a gene: 6. CDR1 and CDR2 (germline): SGHTS, YDEGEE. The CDR3 sequence is 14 residues long. DNA of the CDR3: TGTGCCAGCAACCTCCGGGACAGGGCCTACGAGCAGTACTTC. This translates into CASNLRDRAYEQYF.

This clone has just a few counts. The rearrangement uses TRBV11-2 and TRBJ2-7; a possible D gene is TRBD2 (5 bases). V was clipped by 5 bases and J by 3 bases, with 8 bases between them. This CDR3 contains 12 residues. The V gene's germline CDR1 is SGHAT and CDR2 FQNNGV. As DNA, the CDR3 is TGTGCCAGCAGCCCCGGGATCTACGAGCAGTACTTC. This codes for CASSPGIYEQYF.

V and J are TRBV30 and TRBJ2-2; 9 bases match TRBD2. In germline, CDR1 is GTSNPN, CDR2 SVGIG (reference sequence). This CDR3 is 15 amino acids long. The V gene end was trimmed by 4 bases and the J gene end by 4 bases; junction bases not matched to a gene: 7. CDR3 protein: CAWTLAGVGTGELFF. CDR3 nucleotides: TGTGCCTGGACCTTAGCGGGAGTTGGCACCGGGGAGCTGTTTTTT.

The DNA for the CDR3 is TGTGCCAGCAGCCAAGGGACAAGTGAAGCTTTCTTT. Translating it yields CASSQGTSEAFF. The gene calls are TRBV4-2 and TRBJ1-1; TRBD1 is a possible D gene (5 bases). V lost 1 base and J 7 bases, leaving 7 bases between the germline ends. Germline CDR1 is LGHNA and CDR2 is YNFKEQ. The CDR3 consists of 12 residues.

This rearrangement joins TRBV6-6 to TRBJ2-7; possibly TRBD2 for D (5 bases). From germline, CDR1 is MNHNY and CDR2 SVGAGI (reference sequence). V gave up 6 bases and J gave up 3 bases, with 12 bases separating them. CDR3 length: 13 residues. The CDR3 DNA follows: TGTGCCAGCAGGGGCCCTAGCCGCTACGAGCAGTACTTC. Protein: CASRGPSRYEQYF.